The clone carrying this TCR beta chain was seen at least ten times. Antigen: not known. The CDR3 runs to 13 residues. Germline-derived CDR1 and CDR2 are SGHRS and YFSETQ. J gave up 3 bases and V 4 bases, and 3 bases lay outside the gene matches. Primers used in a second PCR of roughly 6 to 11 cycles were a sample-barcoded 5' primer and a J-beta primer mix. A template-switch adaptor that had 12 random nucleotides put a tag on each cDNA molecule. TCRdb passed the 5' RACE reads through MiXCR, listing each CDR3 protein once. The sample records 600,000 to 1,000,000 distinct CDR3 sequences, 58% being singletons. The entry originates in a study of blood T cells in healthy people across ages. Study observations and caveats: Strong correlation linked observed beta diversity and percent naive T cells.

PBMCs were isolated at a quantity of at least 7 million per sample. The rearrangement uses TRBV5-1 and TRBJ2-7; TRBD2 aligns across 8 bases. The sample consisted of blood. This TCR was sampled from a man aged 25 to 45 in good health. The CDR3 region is CASSPGGGYEQYF. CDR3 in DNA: TGCGCCAGCAGCCCGGGGGGGGGCTACGAGCAGTACTTC.